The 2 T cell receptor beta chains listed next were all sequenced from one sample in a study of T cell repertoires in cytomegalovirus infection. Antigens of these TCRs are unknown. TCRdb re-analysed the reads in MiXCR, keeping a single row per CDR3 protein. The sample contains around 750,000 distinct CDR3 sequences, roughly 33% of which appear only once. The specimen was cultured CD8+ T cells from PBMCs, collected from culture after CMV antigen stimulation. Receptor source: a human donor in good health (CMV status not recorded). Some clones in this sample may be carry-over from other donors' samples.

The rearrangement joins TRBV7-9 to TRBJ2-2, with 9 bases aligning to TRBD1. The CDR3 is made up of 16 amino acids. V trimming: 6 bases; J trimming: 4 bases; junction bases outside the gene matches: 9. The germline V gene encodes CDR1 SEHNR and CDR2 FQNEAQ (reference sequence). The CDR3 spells CASSYSGQGSTGELFF. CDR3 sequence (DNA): TGTGCCAGCAGTTATTCGGGACAGGGAAGCACCGGGGAGCTGTTTTTT.

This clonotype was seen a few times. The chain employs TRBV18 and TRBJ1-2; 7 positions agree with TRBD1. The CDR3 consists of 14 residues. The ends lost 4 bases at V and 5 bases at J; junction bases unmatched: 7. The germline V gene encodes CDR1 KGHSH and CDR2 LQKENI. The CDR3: CASSLVDREYGYTF. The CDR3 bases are TGTGCCAGCTCACTTGTTGACAGGGAATATGGCTACACCTTC.